The sequence of this TCR beta chain was determined in a study of molecular identifiers for immune sequencing clone quantification. About the study: Four of five splits of RNA from approximately 20,000 or 98,000 naive CD8 cells were sequenced in replicates.

Trimming took off 1 base at V and 7 bases at J, with 10 bases between the two ends. This CDR3 is built from 12 residues. Germline CDR1 is SQVTM and CDR2 is ANQGSEA. Each library that profiled naive CD8 cells came from 20,000 to 1,000,000 sorted cells with 10%, 30% or 50% RNA. TCRdb reprocessed the PCR reads via MiXCR and lists one record per CDR3 protein. The top ten hold 0.6% to 0.9% of the sample, which has some 580,000 distinct CDR3 sequences, 25% seen once. This clonotype was found many times. Specimen: naive CD8+ T cells from blood, with Jurkat cell RNA spiked in. Subset of the sample: FACS-sorted CD8+CD4-CCR7+CD45RA+ naive T cells. The chain has TRBV29-1 and TRBJ2-5; D unresolved. This receptor was taken from a human donor in good health. Some libraries in this study had Jurkat cell RNA spiked in. CDR3 region: CSVEGYDGTQYF. In nucleotides, the CDR3 is TGCAGCGTTGAAGGATACGATGGGACCCAGTACTTC.